The 23 T cell receptor beta chains below were found in one sample sequenced in a study of T cell responses to AZD1222 COVID-19 vaccine. Sequencing was performed with immunoSEQ multiplex PCR; in TCRdb, only in-frame clones are kept and a portion is missing. This repertoire shows some 98,000 clones, approximately 84% found once; its top ten account for 13% to 15%. Sequences were derived from peripheral blood, sampled 28 days after the second AZD1222 dose. These receptors were obtained from an adult who received the AZD1222 COVID-19 vaccine.

This chain links TRBV27 with TRBJ2-6; D not resolved. Germline-derived CDR1 and CDR2 are MNHEY and SMNVEV (reference sequence). With 5 bases removed from V and 2 bases from J, the gap between germline ends came to 1 base. The CDR3 is made up of 12 amino acids. The DNA of the CDR3 is TGTGCCAGCAGTACTGGGGCCAACGTCCTGACTTTC. It yields the protein CASSTGANVLTF.

This clone was seen only once. This chain links TRBV29-1 with TRBJ2-2; D uncertain. CDR1 and CDR2 from the germline V gene are SQVTM and ANQGSEA. The V end was cut by 4 bases, the J end by 0 bases, with 9 bases between. The CDR3 sequence is 14 residues long. This CDR3 is CSVGAHPNTGELFF. DNA for the CDR3: TGCAGCGTTGGGGCACATCCGAACACCGGGGAGCTGTTTTTT.

The chain recombines TRBV25-1 with TRBJ2-2, with TRBD1 identical over 9 bases. V lost 5 bases and J lost 0; bases outside the gene matches: 1. The CDR3 loop spans 15 amino acids. Germline assignment: CDR1 MGHDK and CDR2 SYGVNS. In DNA form, the CDR3 reads TGTGCCAGCAGTAGACAGGGGGCGAACACCGGGGAGCTGTTTTTT. It specifies CASSRQGANTGELFF.

The chain recombines TRBV11-3 with TRBJ2-3; the match to TRBD2 covers 7 bases. CDR1 is SGHNT, CDR2 YENEEA, per germline. The CDR3 totals 18 residues. With 1 base clipped from V and 0 bases from J, the junction kept 10 bases outside the gene matches. Here the CDR3 reads CASSLGFVVAGSTDTQYF. The CDR3, as DNA: TGTGCCAGCAGCTTAGGTTTTGTGGTAGCGGGCAGCACAGATACGCAGTATTTT.

This clone occurred once. V is TRBV27 and J is TRBJ1-4; tentative D call: TRBD1 (6 bases). With 5 bases removed from V and 5 bases from J, the gap between germline ends came to 18 bases. Looked up from germline, CDR1 is MNHEY and CDR2 is SMNVEV (reference sequence). CDR3 size: 16 residues. As DNA, the CDR3 is TGTGCCAGCAGTCTCCAAGTCAAGGGGGGAAATGAAAAACTGTTTTTT. Translated, it gives CASSLQVKGGNEKLFF.

This chain uses TRBV5-1 with TRBJ2-5; D may be TRBD1 (6 bases). This CDR3 spans 15 amino acids. V dropped 1 base and J dropped 2 bases, with 12 bases sitting between them. Germline lookup yields CDR1 SGHRS and CDR2 YFSETQ. CDR3 protein: CASSLSGAIQETQYF. As DNA, the CDR3 is TGCGCCAGCAGCTTGTCAGGGGCTATTCAAGAGACCCAGTACTTC.

The rearrangement joins TRBV7-2 to TRBJ2-3; D is undetermined. Germline-derived CDR1 and CDR2 are SGHTA and FQGNSA. The CDR3 has 15 residues. Trimming shortened V by 3 bases and J by 2 bases, and 12 bases separated the two germline ends. The CDR3 nucleotides are TGTGCCAGCAGCTTTAGCAGACCCGCCACAGATACGCAGTATTTT. Protein: CASSFSRPATDTQYF.

This clone appeared a few times. J is TRBJ1-3 and V is TRBV7-2; a possible D gene is TRBD1 (5 bases). The germline V and J ends were trimmed by 5 bases and 0 bases, with 14 bases remaining between them. This CDR3 region has 16 residues. Germline CDR1 SGHTA, CDR2 FQGNSA. The DNA of the CDR3 is TGTGCCAGCAGCCCAGACAGCACCTACTCTGGAAACACCATATATTTT. It encodes CASSPDSTYSGNTIYF.

This chain connects TRBV19 to TRBJ1-2, with 8 bases lining up with TRBD1. V shed 4 bases, J shed 4 bases, and the junction held 2 bases outside the gene matches. Germline CDR1 and CDR2: LNHDA and SQIVND (reference sequence). This CDR3 is 13 amino acids long. In nucleotides, the CDR3 is TGTGCCAGTAGTACAGGGGGCCCCTATGGCTACACCTTC. Its translation: CASSTGGPYGYTF.

V usage is TRBV4-3 and J usage is TRBJ1-5; 8 bases line up with TRBD1. The V segment lost 1 base and the J segment 3 bases; nucleotides outside the gene matches: 5. This CDR3 contains 16 residues. The germline CDR1 and CDR2 sequences are LGHNA and YSLEER. The CDR3 DNA follows: TGCGCCAGCAGCCAAGGGACAGGGCTTACCAATCAGCCCCAGCATTTT. As protein: CASSQGTGLTNQPQHF.

The chain joins TRBV11-1 to TRBJ1-1; 7 bases fit TRBD1. Germline loops: CDR1 SGHAT, CDR2 FQDESV (reference sequence). The CDR3 is made up of 14 amino acids. V was pared by 3 bases and J by 3 bases, with 4 bases of the junction left unmatched. CDR3 protein: CASSFTGVDTEAFF. CDR3 DNA sequence: TGTGCCAGCAGCTTCACAGGGGTCGACACTGAAGCTTTCTTT. The full variable domain, in which reference TRBV11-1 and TRBJ1-1 provide the parts outside the CDR3, is EAEVAQSPRYKITEKSQAVAFWCDPISGHATLYWYRQILGQGPELLVQFQDESVVDDSQLPKDRFSAERLKGVDSTLKIQPAELGDSAMYLCASSFTGVDTEAFFGQGTRLTVV.

The V and J genes are TRBV5-1 and TRBJ2-7; TRBD1 aligns across 10 bases. Germline CDR1 and CDR2: SGHRS and YFSETQ. Trimming cost V 0 bases and J 10 bases; bases outside gene matches: 10. CDR3 size: 15 residues. CDR3 nucleotide sequence: TGCGCCAGCAGCTTGGAGGACAGGGGGGTAGGATCACAGTACTTC. As protein: CASSLEDRGVGSQYF.

This chain connects TRBV19 to TRBJ1-4; D gene uncertain. The CDR3 has 14 residues. The ends were cut back, 2 bases at V and 4 bases at J, with 8 bases in the middle. Germline CDR1 reads LNHDA; CDR2 reads SQIVND (reference sequence). The chain's CDR3 is CASSIRRSNEKLFF. The CDR3 nucleotides are TGTGCCAGTAGTATACGGCGGAGTAATGAAAAACTGTTTTTT.

The chain is built from TRBV7-9 and TRBJ2-7, with 9 positions matching TRBD1. In germline, CDR1 is SEHNR, CDR2 FQNEAQ (reference sequence). The CDR3 runs 15 residues. J gave up 2 bases and V 5 bases, and 7 bases lay outside the gene matches. CDR3 sequence: CASSPRDRVTYEQYF. CDR3 nucleotides: TGTGCCAGCAGCCCCCGGGACAGGGTCACCTACGAGCAGTACTTC.

The chain links TRBV7-9 to TRBJ2-7, with D uncertain. The CDR3 loop spans 13 amino acids. CDR1 is SEHNR, CDR2 FQNEAQ, per germline (reference sequence). The ends were cut back, 0 bases at V and 4 bases at J, with 7 bases in the middle. CDR3 protein: CASSLALDYEQYF. The DNA for the CDR3 is TGTGCCAGCAGCTTAGCGCTCGATTACGAGCAGTACTTC.

The chain joins TRBV9 to TRBJ2-1, with 8 bases matching TRBD2. Germline lookup yields CDR1 SGDLS and CDR2 YYNGEE. J was trimmed by 6 bases and V by 1 base; bases with no gene match: 6. The CDR3 length is 15 residues. The CDR3 DNA is TGTGCCAGCAGCGTAACCAGCGGGAGAGGCAATGAGCAGTTCTTC. This translates into CASSVTSGRGNEQFF. Based on the CDR3 plus reference TRBV9 and TRBJ2-1, the full variable domain is DSGVTQTPKHLITATGQRVTLRCSPRSGDLSVYWYQQSLDQGLQFLIQYYNGEERAKGNILERFSAQQFPDLHSELNLSSLELGDSALYFCASSVTSGRGNEQFFGPGTRLTVL.

The table lists this clone with a count of one. The V gene is TRBV7-2, the J gene TRBJ1-2; D gene uncertain. The ends were cut back, 8 bases at V and 4 bases at J, with 8 bases in the middle. Germline values: CDR1 SGHTA, CDR2 FQGNSA. The CDR3 length is 11 residues. DNA for the CDR3: TGTGCCAGCCGAGCCCCCTATGGCTACACCTTC. Translating it yields CASRAPYGYTF. Full variable domain (outside the CDR3, taken from reference TRBV7-2 and TRBJ1-2): GAGVSQSPSNKVTEKGKDVELRCDPISGHTALYWYRQSLGQGLEFLIYFQGNSAPDKSGLPSDRFSAERTGGSVSTLTIQRTQQEDSAVYLCASRAPYGYTFGSGTRLTVV.

This clone was seen a single time. The chain recombines TRBV7-6 with TRBJ2-7; D is unclear. The CDR3 is made up of 13 amino acids. Germline values: CDR1 SGHVS, CDR2 FNYEAQ. The V end lost 5 bases, the J end lost 1 base, and 9 bases lay between the germline ends. CDR3 nucleotide sequence: TGTGCCAGCAGCCAACGGGTATCCTACGAGCAGTACTTC. This gives the protein CASSQRVSYEQYF.

The rearrangement uses TRBV6-4 and TRBJ1-4; 7 bases agree with TRBD1. Germline loops: CDR1 MRHNA, CDR2 SNTAGT. The CDR3 is 13 amino acids. J lost 10 bases, V lost 3 bases, and 5 bases had no gene match. CDR3 sequence: CASSELQGGKLFF. The CDR3 DNA is TGTGCCAGCAGTGAGTTGCAGGGGGGAAAACTGTTTTTT.

The chain recombines TRBV7-2 with TRBJ1-5, with 7 positions matching TRBD1. With V trimmed by 3 bases and J by 7 bases, 6 bases remained unmatched. CDR1 is SGHTA, CDR2 FQGNSA, per germline. This CDR3 region has 14 residues. In DNA form, the CDR3 reads TGTGCCAGCAGCTTGGGAACCAGGGGGCAGCCCCAGCATTTT. It yields the protein CASSLGTRGQPQHF.

The chain links TRBV6-4 to TRBJ2-7; D unresolved. From germline, CDR1 is MRHNA and CDR2 SNTAGT. This CDR3 has 14 residues. V lost 5 bases, J lost 2 bases, and 13 bases lay in between. CDR3 sequence reads: CASSIEVWPYEQYF. CDR3 DNA: TGTGCCAGCAGTATCGAGGTATGGCCCTACGAGCAGTACTTC.

A single count supports this clone. This chain links TRBV7-3 with TRBJ2-5, with 11 bases fitting TRBD2. This CDR3 is built from 15 residues. The J segment lost 2 bases and the V segment lost 4 bases, leaving 3 bases of the junction unmatched. Germline CDR1 is SGHTA and CDR2 is FQGTGA. In DNA, the CDR3 is TGTGCCAGCAGCTCCATAGCGGGAGGGCAAGAGACCCAGTACTTC. This encodes CASSSIAGGQETQYF. Full variable domain (rest looked up from reference TRBV7-3 and TRBJ2-5): GAGVSQTPSNKVTEKGKYVELRCDPISGHTALYWYRQSLGQGPEFLIYFQGTGAADDSGLPNDRFFAVRPEGSVSTLKIQRTERGDSAVYLCASSSIAGGQETQYFGPGTRLLVL.

The chain recombines TRBV7-9 with TRBJ1-1; D remains unclear. CDR3 length equals 15 residues. Looked up from germline, CDR1 is SEHNR and CDR2 is FQNEAQ (reference sequence). V lost 5 bases, J lost 1 base, and 14 bases lay in between. The CDR3 here is CASSPPGWANTEAFF. CDR3 nucleotide sequence: TGTGCCAGCAGCCCCCCGGGGTGGGCGAACACTGAAGCTTTCTTT. The entire variable domain, with the rest obtained from reference TRBV7-9 and TRBJ1-1, is as follows: DTGVSQNPRHKITKRGQNVTFRCDPISEHNRLYWYRQTLGQGPEFLTYFQNEAQLEKSRLLSDRFSAERPKGSFSTLEIQRTEQGDSAMYLCASSPPGWANTEAFFGQGTRLTVV.